This entry is about one T cell receptor (beta chain). Its antigen is unknown. The source of the sample is a study of blood T cells in healthy people across ages. Study-wide results and caveats: Expanded clonotype shifts may have been confounded, as the donors had an unknown CMV status.

Together with a sample-barcoded 5' primer, a J-beta primer mix was included in a second PCR lasting roughly 6 to 12 cycles. MiXCR, applied by TCRdb to the 5' RACE reads, yields one record per CDR3 protein. The sample carries around 990,000 distinct CDR3 sequences, around two fifths recorded once. The CDR3 totals 15 residues. V lost 2 bases to trimming and J lost 0 bases, with 12 bases between them. The germline CDR1 and CDR2 sequences are DFQATT and SNEGSKA (reference sequence). The source material was blood. The origin of this receptor is a man between 18 and 29 years old in good health. This chain joins TRBV20-1 and TRBJ2-3, with D perhaps TRBD1 or TRBD2 (5 bases each). DNA of the CDR3: TGCAGTGCTAGATATCCGGGACGGAGCACAGATACGCAGTATTTT. It translates to CSARYPGRSTDTQYF.